The present entry profiles one T cell receptor (beta chain) with its context. Its antigen is currently not known. Within one base of it there is no much larger clone, and no base qualities were kept. This entry is derived from a study of CD4+ T cells in melanoma (dated by TCRdb to between 2020 and 2023). Describing the broader study: The study examined neoantigen-specific CD4+ T cells in human melanoma. The research as a whole found: Diverse differentiation states were reported to be shown by neoantigen-specific CD4+ T cells in melanoma. Neoantigen-specific CD4+ T cells were reported to be correlated with the function of CD8+ T cells, macrophages and B cells.

The donors were people with melanoma. The germline V gene (reference sequence) yields SEHNR for CDR1 and FQNEAQ for CDR2. V is reduced by 5 bases and J by 3 bases, leaving a spacing of 11 bases between them. The CDR3 spans 13 residues, from the cysteine through the phenylalanine. CDR3 DNA only is kept here, 39 bases in frame from base 1. Library generation was performed with the immunoSEQ multiplex PCR assay. TCRdb retrieved this table from immuneACCESS and kept in-frame rearrangements only. Not all clones are present; in checked studies, unresolved V genes account for under half, and no reason is known for the remainder. The sample includes tens of thousands of clones, with approximately 74% observed a single time. Together, the top ten hold roughly 4.5% of the sample.

This TCR came from a human donor with melanoma. Material for sequencing was tumor tissue. The chain uses TRBV7-9 and TRBJ2-7; no D gene is confidently identified. The CDR3 sequence is CASSPTDIYEQYF. The nucleotides are TGTGCCAGCAGCCCTACAGATATCTACGAGCAGTACTTC. With the rest looked up from the reference TRBV7-9 and TRBJ2-7 genes rather than sequenced, the full variable domain is DTGVSQNPRHKITKRGQNVTFRCDPISEHNRLYWYRQTLGQGPEFLTYFQNEAQLEKSRLLSDRFSAERPKGSFSTLEIQRTEQGDSAMYLCASSPTDIYEQYFGPGTRLTVT.